Shown below are 30 T cell receptor beta chains from a single sample sequenced in a study of shared clonotypes between healthy human individuals. This table comes from immunoSEQ multiplex PCR, and its TCRdb copy is limited to in-frame clones, with some not included. The sample holds some 2,000,000 clones, 85% to 95% seen once. Sequencing was carried out using naive CD4+ T cells sorted from blood. The subset: CD45RA+ positively selected. Every receptor here comes from a man aged 18 to 30 in good health.

The J gene is TRBJ2-1, the V gene TRBV5-4; 7 nucleotides align to TRBD2. Germline V lookup: CDR1 SGHNT, CDR2 YYREEE (reference sequence). This CDR3 has 17 amino acids. The ends lost 2 bases at V and 6 bases at J; junction bases unmatched: 14. As DNA, the CDR3 is TGTGCCAGCAGCTTACCCCATCAAGGACTAGATTCCAATGAGCAGTTCTTC. This gives the protein CASSLPHQGLDSNEQFF.

The chain combines TRBV30 with TRBJ1-1, with no clear D. The germline CDR1 and CDR2 sequences are GTSNPN and SVGIG (reference sequence). Trimming pared 3 bases from V and 10 bases from J, leaving 18 bases between. The CDR3 has 13 residues. CDR3 DNA sequence: TGTGCCTGGAGGACGTCGGGTCCGCTAGGAGCTTTCTTT. Protein: CAWRTSGPLGAFF.

The chain carries TRBV19 and TRBJ2-2; 9 bases are shared with TRBD2. J lost 4 bases, V lost 4 bases, and 4 bases had no gene match. Germline CDR1 is LNHDA and CDR2 is SQIVND (reference sequence). The CDR3 extends over 15 amino acids. CDR3 protein: CASSSAGGPTGELFF. The CDR3 DNA follows: TGTGCCAGTAGTAGTGCGGGAGGGCCCACCGGGGAGCTGTTTTTT.

The V call is TRBV4-1, the J call TRBJ1-3; TRBD1 agrees at 10 bases. The junction had 10 bases not matched to a gene; V was cut back by 3 bases and J by 2 bases. This CDR3 is built from 18 residues. Germline assignment: CDR1 MGHRA and CDR2 YSYEKL. The CDR3 region is CASSHPPGQGTTGNTIYF. The CDR3 DNA sequence: TGCGCCAGCAGCCACCCTCCGGGACAGGGGACGACTGGAAACACCATATATTTT.

V and J are TRBV7-9 and TRBJ1-1; unclear D gene. CDR1 SEHNR and CDR2 FQNEAQ come from the germline V gene (reference sequence). The CDR3 extends over 15 amino acids. Trimming took off 5 bases at V and 0 bases at J, with 13 bases between the two ends. The CDR3 protein is CASSRTMGMNTEAFF. The CDR3 DNA sequence: TGTGCCAGCAGCCGTACAATGGGAATGAACACTGAAGCTTTCTTT.

This clone was observed a single time. The chain employs TRBV19 and TRBJ1-1; 7 nucleotides align to TRBD1. CDR1 and CDR2 (germline): LNHDA, SQIVND (reference sequence). CDR3 length equals 15 residues. V lost 5 bases to trimming and J lost 0 bases; unmatched junction nucleotides: 6. DNA for the CDR3: TGTGCCAGTAGTGCGACCGGGACAGTGAACACTGAAGCTTTCTTT. This gives the protein CASSATGTVNTEAFF.

The gene calls are TRBV11-3 and TRBJ2-5, with D tentatively TRBD1 (5 bases). The CDR3 spans 15 residues. CDR1 and CDR2 from the germline V gene are SGHNT and YENEEA. The V and J ends lost 3 bases and 5 bases respectively, with 16 bases between them. CDR3 coding DNA: TGTGCCAGCAGCTTGGGGCTGGACATACAGGAGACCCAGTACTTC. Translated: CASSLGLDIQETQYF.

The V and J genes are TRBV6-6 and TRBJ2-4, with a weak D call TRBD1 (5 bases). V was shortened by 6 bases and J by 4 bases, with 13 bases between the two germline ends. The germline V gene has CDR1 MNHNY and CDR2 SVGAGI (reference sequence). The CDR3 covers 14 residues. The DNA of the CDR3 is TGTGCCAGCAGCACGACAGAAAGTAAAAACATTCAGTACTTC. Amino acids: CASSTTESKNIQYF.

In this sample, this clone turned up once. The chain combines TRBV6-1 with TRBJ2-7; D gene ambiguous. The CDR3 has 13 amino acids. Germline V lookup: CDR1 MNHNS, CDR2 SASEGT. V was cut by 8 bases and J by 2 bases, with 13 bases left in between. CDR3 residues: CASVRGSPYEQYF. DNA for the CDR3: TGTGCCAGCGTACGCGGTTCCCCCTACGAGCAGTACTTC.

This clone was picked up a small number of times. V usage is TRBV25-1 and J usage is TRBJ2-1, with D possibly being TRBD1 (8 bases). Germline V gene sequence: CDR1 MGHDK, CDR2 SYGVNS. The CDR3 extends over 14 amino acids. The V end was cut by 6 bases, the J end by 12 bases, with 21 bases between. As DNA, the CDR3 is TGTGCCAGCAGCAAAAGACAGGGGACTATGTGGCAGTTCTTC. Its translation: CASSKRQGTMWQFF. Supplemented by reference TRBV25-1 and TRBJ2-1, the full variable domain reads EADIYQTPRYLVIGTGKKITLECSQTMGHDKMYWYQQDPGMELHLIHYSYGVNSTEKGDLSSESTVSRIRTEHFPLTLESARPSHTSQYLCASSKRQGTMWQFFGPGTRLTVL.

The CDR3 DNA is TGTGCCAGCAGTTACAGGGTCAATCAGCCCCAGCATTTT. This translates into CASSYRVNQPQHF. The rearrangement joins TRBV27 to TRBJ1-5, with D possibly being TRBD1 (6 bases). The V gene's germline CDR1 is MNHEY and CDR2 SMNVEV (reference sequence). With 4 bases removed from V and 3 bases from J, the gap between germline ends came to 7 bases. This CDR3 contains 13 residues.

This chain connects TRBV2 to TRBJ2-3; 10 bases are shared with TRBD2. CDR3 length: 15 amino acids. The V segment lost 6 bases and the J segment 5 bases; nucleotides outside the gene matches: 8. Germline CDR1 reads SNHLY; CDR2 reads FYNNEI. Here the CDR3 DNA reads TGTGCCAGCAGAGCGGGGGGGTTAAAGGGAGATACGCAGTATTTT. It codes for CASRAGGLKGDTQYF.

The chain links TRBV28 to TRBJ2-7; 8 bases match TRBD2. The junction had 13 bases not matched to a gene; V was cut back by 8 bases and J by 4 bases. Germline values: CDR1 MDHEN, CDR2 SYDVKM. CDR3 length: 15 residues. The CDR3 nucleotides are TGTGCCAGCTTGGGGGTGGCGGGAGGAGCGTACGAGCAGTACTTC. Protein sequence: CASLGVAGGAYEQYF.

The CDR3 loop is CASSPLGGEYGYTF. CDR3 DNA: TGTGCCAGCAGCCCATTGGGGGGGGAGTATGGCTACACCTTC. The chain employs TRBV9 and TRBJ1-2; D might be TRBD1 (5 bases). This CDR3 spans 14 amino acids. Per the germline V gene, CDR1 is SGDLS and CDR2 is YYNGEE. V lost 4 bases to trimming and J lost 5 bases, with 15 bases between them.

A remark on this clone: The sample contains more than one DNA sequence encoding this CDR3. This chain connects TRBV5-1 to TRBJ2-1, with 7 bases fitting TRBD2. Germline loops: CDR1 SGHRS, CDR2 YFSETQ. V shed 4 bases, J shed 0 bases, and the junction held 4 bases outside the gene matches. CDR3 length: 15 amino acids. CDR3 residues: CASSLLAASYNEQFF. CDR3 in DNA: TGCGCCAGCAGCCTGCTAGCGGCCTCCTACAATGAGCAGTTCTTC.

V is TRBV10-3 and J is TRBJ1-2; D perhaps matches TRBD1 (5 bases). V was trimmed by 3 bases and J by 5 bases, leaving 16 bases between them. Germline CDR1 ENHRY, CDR2 SYGVKD. The CDR3 loop spans 15 amino acids. The CDR3 DNA sequence: TGTGCCATCAGTGAAAGGGGTCTCGAGGGGTATGGCTACACCTTC. Translating gives CAISERGLEGYGYTF.

This rearrangement joins TRBV6-5 to TRBJ2-7; no clear D. Germline assignment: CDR1 MNHEY and CDR2 SVGAGI. The CDR3 totals 16 residues. V was cut by 0 bases and J by 6 bases, with 18 bases left in between. CDR3 protein: CASSYSSLGAPGEQYF. Here the CDR3 DNA reads TGTGCCAGCAGTTACTCGAGTCTAGGAGCCCCTGGCGAGCAGTACTTC.

This clone came up once. V and J are TRBV28 and TRBJ1-6; D is unclear. V was trimmed by 5 bases and J by 9 bases, leaving 8 bases between them. Germline V gene lookup returns CDR1 MDHEN and CDR2 SYDVKM. The CDR3 spans 12 residues. The CDR3 loop is CASSPPGSPLHF. CDR3 DNA: TGTGCCAGCAGTCCCCCGGGTTCACCCCTCCACTTT.

V is TRBV5-6 and J is TRBJ1-3; the D gene is possibly TRBD1 (5 bases). Germline V gene sequence: CDR1 SGHDT, CDR2 YYEEEE. This CDR3 has 14 residues. Trimming removed 2 bases at V and 5 bases at J, with 11 bases between. The CDR3 sequence is CASSFSGTRNTIYF. The CDR3 nucleotides are TGTGCCAGCAGCTTTTCAGGGACGAGAAACACCATATATTTT.

This clone was counted once. The V call is TRBV19, the J call TRBJ1-1, with 8 bases that match TRBD1. This CDR3 is 13 amino acids long. CDR1 LNHDA and CDR2 SQIVND come from the germline V gene (reference sequence). The trim removed 6 bases at V and 8 bases at J, leaving 8 bases unmatched. The CDR3 nucleotides read TGTGCCAGTAGCCGCCCAGGGGGCATGGAAGCTTTCTTT. Translating gives CASSRPGGMEAFF. Filled out from reference TRBV19 and TRBJ1-1, the complete variable domain reads DGGITQSPKYLFRKEGQNVTLSCEQNLNHDAMYWYRQDPGQGLRLIYYSQIVNDFQKGDIAEGYSVSREKKESFPLTVTSAQKNPTAFYLCASSRPGGMEAFFGQGTRLTVV.

The rearrangement uses TRBV13 and TRBJ2-4, with D unclear. Germline V gene lookup returns CDR1 PRHDT and CDR2 FYEKMQ (reference sequence). The CDR3 has 15 amino acids. The V and J ends lost 3 bases and 3 bases respectively, with 12 bases between them. CDR3 sequence: CASSFSRQDKNIQYF. DNA of the CDR3: TGTGCCAGCAGCTTTTCTCGGCAGGACAAAAACATTCAGTACTTC.

V gene TRBV5-1 combines with J gene TRBJ2-7; D not resolved. The germline CDR1 and CDR2 sequences are SGHRS and YFSETQ. V was shortened by 2 bases and J by 3 bases, with 12 bases between the two germline ends. CDR3 length: 14 residues. CDR3: CASSLTDPSYEQYF. CDR3 DNA sequence: TGCGCCAGCAGCTTAACAGACCCCAGCTACGAGCAGTACTTC.

V is TRBV6-1 and J is TRBJ1-1; D is unclear. Between the trimmed V and J ends, which lost 7 bases and 1 base, there was a span of 13 bases. The germline CDR1 and CDR2 sequences are MNHNS and SASEGT. The CDR3 has 14 residues. This CDR3 is CASTDRRTNTEAFF. The CDR3 DNA follows: TGTGCCAGCACTGACCGCCGCACGAACACTGAAGCTTTCTTT.

V is TRBV27 and J is TRBJ2-5, with D perhaps TRBD2 (6 bases). The CDR3 totals 16 residues. Germline V lookup: CDR1 MNHEY, CDR2 SMNVEV (reference sequence). V lost 4 bases and J 5 bases, leaving 20 bases between the germline ends. The CDR3 sequence is CASSSLGQGGVETQYF. The CDR3 DNA reads TGTGCCAGCAGTTCCCTTGGGCAGGGAGGAGTGGAGACCCAGTACTTC.

The genes are TRBV28 and TRBJ1-1, with D tentatively TRBD1 (6 bases). The germline CDR1 and CDR2 sequences are MDHEN and SYDVKM. Trimming took off 3 bases at V and 5 bases at J, with 13 bases between the two ends. The CDR3 consists of 14 residues. The CDR3 region has the DNA TGTGCCAGCAGTTTTTCCAGGGGTTGGACTGAAGCTTTCTTT. Its translation is CASSFSRGWTEAFF.

The chain recombines TRBV18 with TRBJ1-1, with D uncertain. The length of the CDR3 is 11 residues. Germline CDR1 KGHSH, CDR2 LQKENI. Trimming left V 1 base short and J 11 bases short, with 8 bases between. CDR3 loop: CASSPLLGAFF. The DNA of the CDR3 is TGTGCCAGCTCACCACTATTAGGCGCTTTCTTT.

This chain connects TRBV28 to TRBJ1-1; possible D gene TRBD1, 5 bases. CDR1 MDHEN and CDR2 SYDVKM come from the germline V gene. Trimming removed 5 bases from V and 2 bases from J, with 12 bases in between. This CDR3 region has 14 residues. In nucleotides, the CDR3 is TGTGCCAGCAGTCCCCCCGGGGCAAACACTGAAGCTTTCTTT. This sequence encodes CASSPPGANTEAFF. The complete variable domain, with remaining parts taken from reference TRBV28 and TRBJ1-1, reads DVKVTQSSRYLVKRTGEKVFLECVQDMDHENMFWYRQDPGLGLRLIYFSYDVKMKEKGDIPEGYSVSREKKERFSLILESASTNQTSMYLCASSPPGANTEAFFGQGTRLTVV.

This sequence joins TRBV9 and TRBJ1-4, with 8 bases matching TRBD1. CDR1 and CDR2 from the germline V gene are SGDLS and YYNGEE. V shed 2 bases and J 13 bases; nucleotides not matched to a gene: 10. The CDR3 loop spans 14 amino acids. The DNA for the CDR3 is TGTGCCAGCAGCGTGGCTTCAGGGGGCGGATCACTGTTTTTT. Amino acids: CASSVASGGGSLFF. Using reference TRBV9 and TRBJ1-4 for the parts outside the CDR3, the full variable domain is DSGVTQTPKHLITATGQRVTLRCSPRSGDLSVYWYQQSLDQGLQFLIQYYNGEERAKGNILERFSAQQFPDLHSELNLSSLELGDSALYFCASSVASGGGSLFFGSGTQLSVL.

This clone was seen only once. A much larger clone is a single base away; this may be a read error. In the same sample, other DNA sequences code for this CDR3. V and J are TRBV6-5 and TRBJ2-7; D remains ambiguous. CDR1 is MNHEY, CDR2 SVGAGI, per germline. This CDR3 region has 11 residues. Deletions cut 5 bases from V and 3 bases from J, with 5 bases between. Written as DNA, the CDR3 is TGTGCCAGCAGTGACAACTACGAGCAGTACTTC. It yields the protein CASSDNYEQYF.

The chain recombines TRBV11-2 with TRBJ1-5, with D perhaps TRBD1 (6 bases). The CDR3 length is 15 residues. V lost 6 bases, J lost 2 bases, and 14 bases lay in between. Germline V gene lookup returns CDR1 SGHAT and CDR2 FQNNGV. This CDR3 is CASSPWGAGNQPQHF. CDR3 DNA: TGTGCCAGCAGTCCATGGGGGGCTGGCAATCAGCCCCAGCATTTT.